The clone carrying this T cell receptor (beta chain) was observed at least ten times. The antigen remains undetermined. Sample time point: longitudinal time-point 3. Unsorted libraries were generated from 2 million PBMCs held at -80 degrees C. The making of cDNA relied on 5'RACE with 10-nucleotide random UMIs. TCRdb ran MiXCR on the 5' RACE reads and lists one entry per CDR3 protein. The sample yields roughly 100,000 distinct CDR3 sequences, approximately 11% seen once. The sample belongs to a study of neurological immune-mediated disorders. General study results and limits: The greatest TCR clonal expansion occurred in HTLV-1-associated myelopathy and the least in multiple sclerosis, which fell below healthy controls.

V was pared by 2 bases and J by 2 bases, with 16 bases between. Germline CDR1 and CDR2: SGHTA and FQGNSA. The CDR3 has 17 residues. The genes are TRBV7-2 and TRBJ2-1, with D tentatively TRBD2 (7 bases). The sequenced sample was PBMCs. This receptor was obtained from a female donor with HTLV-1-associated myelopathy (HAM/TSP). The CDR3, as DNA: TGTGCCAGCAGCTTACAGGTTGGGGGGGGCCCCTACAATGAGCAGTTCTTC. The encoded protein is CASSLQVGGGPYNEQFF.